Presented here are 23 T cell receptor beta chains from one specimen sequenced in a study of Graves' ophthalmopathy and Graves' hyperthyroidism. Amplifying from RNA transcripts, the study obtained TCR beta CDR3 regions. HTBI primers were employed in first-round RT-PCR, then a second-round multiplex PCR followed. TCRdb processed the multiplex PCR reads anew with MiXCR; each CDR3 protein has one entry. The sample includes about 500,000 distinct CDR3 sequences, about 15% of them seen just once. Source material: blood. The receptors were gathered from a woman aged 30 to 39 with Graves' ophthalmopathy.

J is TRBJ1-2 and V is TRBV29-1; TRBD1 is a possible D gene (5 bases). The V gene's germline CDR1 is SQVTM and CDR2 ANQGSEA. V gave up 2 bases and J gave up 3 bases, with 13 bases separating them. This CDR3 contains 14 residues. This CDR3 reads CSVERDLIHYGYTF. The CDR3 DNA follows: TGCAGCGTTGAAAGGGACTTAATTCACTATGGCTACACCTTC.

On this clonotype itself: This could be a read error, since a much larger clone is one nucleotide away. The conserved phenylalanine or tryptophan normally closing the CDR3 is absent here, so this likely arose from a read error. The chain is built from TRBV12-3 or TRBV12-4 and TRBJ1-1; 7 bases fit TRBD1. CDR3 length equals 16 residues. V dropped 6 bases and J dropped 1; count of bases not matched to a gene: 11. For the CDR3, the DNA is TGTGCCAGCAGACGTAGACAGGGAATGGGGAACACTGAAGCTTTCTTG. It yields the protein CASRRRQGMGNTEAFL.

CDR3 protein: CASSYSTHSQPQHF. CDR3 sequence (DNA): TGTGCCAGCAGTTACTCAACCCATTCGCAGCCCCAGCATTTT. The chain carries TRBV6-2 or TRBV6-3 and TRBJ1-5, with D unclear. Deletions cut 0 bases from V and 7 bases from J, with 10 bases between. CDR1 is MNHEY and CDR2 is SVGEGT in the germline V gene. The CDR3 covers 14 residues.

This clonotype was seen ten or more times. The gene calls are TRBV28 and TRBJ1-2; no reliable D call. Germline V lookup: CDR1 MDHEN, CDR2 SYDVKM. The ends were cut back, 5 bases at V and 0 bases at J, with 10 bases in the middle. CDR3 size: 14 residues. The CDR3 reads CASSPDLTNYGYTF. In DNA form, the CDR3 reads TGTGCCAGCAGTCCGGATCTCACTAACTATGGCTACACCTTC.

The V call is TRBV3-1, the J call TRBJ1-5; D not resolved. Germline values: CDR1 LGHDT, CDR2 YNNKEL (reference sequence). The CDR3 is 16 residues long. V shed 0 bases and J shed 5 bases, with 14 bases lying between them. CDR3 coding DNA: TGTGCCAGCAGCCAAGATCCAGGCCTAGGGTATCAGCCCCAGCATTTT. It codes for CASSQDPGLGYQPQHF.

This sequence joins TRBV11-2 and TRBJ2-7; D ambiguous. The CDR3 runs to 15 residues. V lost 2 bases, J lost 2 bases, and 13 bases lay in between. Germline V gene lookup returns CDR1 SGHAT and CDR2 FQNNGV. CDR3 in DNA: TGTGCCAGCAGCTTACACCCAACAGATACCTACGAGCAGTACTTC. Translation gives CASSLHPTDTYEQYF.

This clonotype was observed at least ten times. The chain has TRBV12-3 or TRBV12-4 and TRBJ1-3; TRBD1 agrees at 7 bases. The CDR3 has 14 amino acids. Unmatched junction bases numbered 11, after V lost 7 bases and J lost 8 bases. CDR3 nucleotide sequence: TGTGCCAGCACCTTTTCTGACAGGGTACACACCATATATTTT. This gives the protein CASTFSDRVHTIYF.

This clonotype came up many times. The CDR3 protein is CASSGPGHGKNQETQYF. The CDR3, as DNA: TGTGCCAGCAGCGGGCCGGGACACGGAAAAAACCAAGAGACCCAGTACTTC. The chain joins TRBV13 to TRBJ2-5; possible D gene TRBD1, 6 bases. V shed 5 bases and J shed 0 bases, with 19 bases lying between them. The CDR3 length is 17 residues. The germline gives CDR1 PRHDT, CDR2 FYEKMQ (reference sequence).

The sample holds many counts of this clonotype. J is TRBJ1-1 and V is TRBV19, with 8 positions matching TRBD1. V dropped 4 bases and J dropped 1; count of bases not matched to a gene: 2. Germline values: CDR1 LNHDA, CDR2 SQIVND (reference sequence). The CDR3 runs to 14 residues. The CDR3 DNA follows: TGTGCCAGTAGTACTCAGGGGGCGAACACTGAAGCTTTCTTT. Translation gives CASSTQGANTEAFF.

This clonotype was counted many times. The DNA of the CDR3 is TGTGCCAGCGGAAAACAAGAGACCCAGTACTTC. This encodes CASGKQETQYF. V is TRBV7-8 and J is TRBJ2-5; D remains unclear. V lost 8 bases to trimming and J lost 2 bases, with 6 bases between them. This CDR3 has 11 amino acids. Germline CDR1 and CDR2: SGHVS and FQNEAQ. Looking up the rest from reference TRBV7-8 and TRBJ2-5 gives the full variable domain: GAGVSQSPRYKVAKRGQDVALRCDPISGHVSLFWYQQALGQGPEFLTYFQNEAQLDKSGLPSDRFFAERPEGSVSTLKIQRTQQEDSAVYLCASGKQETQYFGPGTRLLVL.

This clonotype was observed at least ten times. The chain joins TRBV12-3 or TRBV12-4 to TRBJ2-2; 7 bases match TRBD1. CDR3 length: 15 amino acids. Germline trimming cut 5 bases from V and 8 bases from J; bases unmatched to any gene: 11. CDR3 loop: CASSPRDRRGGELFF. In nucleotides, the CDR3 is TGTGCCAGCAGTCCCCGGGACAGACGAGGGGGGGAGCTGTTTTTT.

This clonotype was recorded many times. The V gene is TRBV20-1, the J gene TRBJ2-7; D is undetermined. CDR3 length: 17 residues. V was pared by 3 bases and J by 0 bases, with 21 bases between. The germline CDR1 and CDR2 sequences are DFQATT and SNEGSKA (reference sequence). Here the CDR3 DNA reads TGCAGTGCTAGTTCAGATACCGGAAGATGGAGCTCCTACGAGCAGTACTTC. This gives the protein CSASSDTGRWSSYEQYF.

This clonotype was observed at least ten times. The chain couples TRBV6-5 to TRBJ2-4; the D gene is possibly TRBD2 (6 bases). Per the germline V gene, CDR1 is MNHEY and CDR2 is SVGAGI. There are 13 residues in the CDR3. The V end lost 10 bases, the J end lost 1 base, and 11 bases lay between the germline ends. CDR3 sequence (DNA): TGTGCCACCAATGGGGGGGCCAAAAACATTCAGTACTTC. Protein: CATNGGAKNIQYF.

This clonotype was observed a handful of times. The rearrangement uses TRBV10-3 and TRBJ1-1; D possibly corresponds to TRBD1 (5 bases). Germline V gene lookup returns CDR1 ENHRY and CDR2 SYGVKD. The CDR3 covers 13 residues. V was shortened by 11 bases and J by 10 bases, with 23 bases between the two germline ends. The CDR3 DNA sequence: TGTGCCGCTCAGGGACTTTCAACCCTAGGAGCTTTCTTT. It translates to CAAQGLSTLGAFF.

V is TRBV5-1 and J is TRBJ2-7; 10 bases fit TRBD2. V shed 2 bases, J shed 5 bases, and the junction held 4 bases outside the gene matches. This CDR3 has 14 residues. Looked up from germline, CDR1 is SGHRS and CDR2 is YFSETQ. The CDR3, as DNA: TGCGCCAGCAGCTTTAGGACTAGCGGCAACGAGCAGTACTTC. It specifies CASSFRTSGNEQYF.

The table lists this clonotype with many counts. The chain employs TRBV6-1 and TRBJ1-1; TRBD1 agrees at 7 bases. This CDR3 is 14 amino acids long. Germline V gene lookup returns CDR1 MNHNS and CDR2 SASEGT. V shed 4 bases and J 10 bases; nucleotides not matched to a gene: 12. CDR3 DNA: TGTGCCAGCAGTGTATCCGGGACAGATTATGGAGCTTTCTTT. Translation gives CASSVSGTDYGAFF.

This clonotype was observed at least ten times. The CDR3 here is CAFEQALSGNTIYF. The CDR3 DNA is TGTGCCTTTGAACAGGCCCTCTCTGGAAACACCATATATTTT. The chain uses TRBV30 and TRBJ1-3, with TRBD1 as a possible D gene (5 bases). Germline loops: CDR1 GTSNPN, CDR2 SVGIG (reference sequence). The CDR3 runs 14 residues. V was clipped by 7 bases and J by 0 bases, with 13 bases between them.

Only one count was recorded for this clonotype. This may come from a read error, since a much larger clone is one base off. V is TRBV7-6 and J is TRBJ2-5; 14 bases are shared with TRBD2. There are 17 residues in the CDR3. Germline assignment: CDR1 SGHVS and CDR2 FNYEAQ. Trimming at V came to 5 bases and at J to 5 bases, leaving 10 bases not matched to a gene. This CDR3 reads CASSLAGTSGSRETQYF. The CDR3 DNA is TGTGCCAGCAGCCTCGCCGGGACTAGCGGGAGTAGGGAGACCCAGTACTTC. Combining the CDR3 with reference TRBV7-6 and TRBJ2-5 gives the whole variable domain GAGVSQSPRYKVTKRGQDVALRCDPISGHVSLYWYRQALGQGPEFLTYFNYEAQQDKSGLPNDRFSAERPEGSISTLTIQRTEQRDSAMYRCASSLAGTSGSRETQYFGPGTRLLVL.

This clonotype has more than one count but fewer than ten. Being one base from a much bigger clone, this may be a read error. This rearrangement joins TRBV28 to TRBJ2-5, with 7 bases identical to TRBD1. The germline V gene encodes CDR1 MDHEN and CDR2 SYDVKM. This CDR3 spans 14 amino acids. This chain's CDR3 is CASSSDRDQGTQYF. For the CDR3, the DNA is TGTGCCAGCAGTTCCGACAGGGACCAAGGGACCCAGTACTTC.

This clonotype was picked up many times. A read error may account for a junction end that differs from germline. The chain uses TRBV4-1 and TRBJ1-1; D might be TRBD1 (5 bases). CDR3 length equals 14 residues. Germline V gene lookup returns CDR1 MGHRA and CDR2 YSYEKL. The CDR3 sequence is CASNTPGKNAEAFF. Here the CDR3 DNA reads TGCGCCAGCAACACCCCAGGGAAGAACGCTGAAGCTTTCTTT.

This clonotype was seen more than once but under ten times. The V gene is TRBV12-3 or TRBV12-4, the J gene TRBJ2-7; 15 nucleotides line up with TRBD2. The CDR3 extends over 18 amino acids. V trimming: 6 bases; J trimming: 3 bases; junction bases outside the gene matches: 12. Here the CDR3 reads CASSLTRGLAGGYYEQYF. The CDR3 DNA is TGTGCCAGCAGCCTCACACGGGGACTAGCGGGGGGATACTACGAGCAGTACTTC.

V is TRBV18 and J is TRBJ1-1, with D unresolved. The CDR3 spans 14 residues. Trimming removed 5 bases from V and 1 base from J, with 11 bases in between. CDR1 is KGHSH and CDR2 is LQKENI in the germline V gene. The DNA of the CDR3 is TGTGCCAGCTCAGTTTTCCCCTCGAACACTGAAGCTTTCTTT. This sequence encodes CASSVFPSNTEAFF.

The chain recombines TRBV3-1 with TRBJ1-1; D possibly corresponds to TRBD1 (5 bases). The length of the CDR3 is 15 residues. Trimming removed 0 bases from V and 6 bases from J, with 14 bases in between. The germline CDR1 and CDR2 sequences are LGHDT and YNNKEL (reference sequence). CDR3 DNA: TGTGCCAGCAGCCAAGAGTACGGGGCGGCTGCTGAAGCTTTCTTT. It is translated as CASSQEYGAAAEAFF.